This TCR beta chain comes out of a study of blood T cell repertoires in COVID-19. Study context: Acute-phase and convalescent COVID-19 samples originated in the United States, Italy and Spain. Sources were T cells, B-cell-depleted T cells, or PBMCs; the material itself was cDNA or gDNA.

Only in-frame clones appear in the TCRdb table, and some are missing; sequencing was by immunoSEQ multiplex PCR. The sample includes more than 200,000 clones, 88% of them seen just once. J was trimmed by 3 bases and V by 7 bases; bases with no gene match: 11. The germline gives CDR1 MNHEY, CDR2 SMNVEV (reference sequence). The CDR3 totals 18 residues. The sequence was collected from a man in his 70s with acute or convalescent COVID-19. Sequences were obtained from peripheral blood. This chain connects TRBV27 to TRBJ2-3, with 15 bases identical to TRBD2. In nucleotides, the CDR3 is TGTGCCAGCAAGGGACTAGCGGGAGGAGTAGCGTGGACAGATACGCAGTATTTT. This gives the protein CASKGLAGGVAWTDTQYF.